This entry lists 27 T cell receptor beta chains sequenced from one sample in a study of shared clonotypes between healthy human individuals. Some clones are missing from TCRdb's copy, which holds only in-frame ones; the method was immunoSEQ multiplex PCR. The sample records roughly 1,500,000 clones, less than 99% being singletons. Sequenced input: naive CD4+ T cells sorted from blood. Subset: CD45RA+ positively selected. All receptors derive from a man aged 25-45 years in good health.

Comments on this clone: This sample includes further DNA sequences coding for the same CDR3. V gene TRBV11-3 combines with J gene TRBJ2-3; tentatively, D is TRBD1 (5 bases). Germline V gene sequence: CDR1 SGHNT, CDR2 YENEEA. The V and J ends lost 1 base and 1 base respectively, with 6 bases between them. This CDR3 comprises 14 residues. The CDR3 loop is CASSLARGTDTQYF. DNA of the CDR3: TGTGCCAGCAGCTTAGCCAGGGGCACAGATACGCAGTATTTT.

The gene calls are TRBV6-1 and TRBJ2-7; the D gene is possibly TRBD2 (7 bases). The CDR3 has 13 amino acids. Trimming left V 9 bases short and J 2 bases short, with 14 bases between. CDR1 is MNHNS, CDR2 SASEGT, per germline. The CDR3 region has the DNA TGTGCCAGTTATCAGGGGAGGGCCTACGAGCAGTACTTC. Residues: CASYQGRAYEQYF.

The chain recombines TRBV6-6 with TRBJ1-5; no firm D call. V lost 6 bases, J lost 9 bases, and 15 bases lay in between. Looked up from germline, CDR1 is MNHNY and CDR2 is SVGAGI (reference sequence). The CDR3 is made up of 13 amino acids. The CDR3 DNA follows: TGTGCCAGCAGCCCACGGGCCGACTGGCCCCAGCATTTT. It codes for CASSPRADWPQHF.

The table lists this clone with a count of one. CDR3 bases: TGCGCCAGCAGCCAAGTAGGCGACTACAATGAGCAGTTCTTC. It codes for CASSQVGDYNEQFF. The chain couples TRBV4-3 to TRBJ2-1; D not resolved. The CDR3 is made up of 14 amino acids. CDR1 is LGHNA and CDR2 is YSLEER in the germline V gene. With 1 base removed from V and 3 bases from J, the gap between germline ends came to 7 bases.

V gene TRBV27 combines with J gene TRBJ2-7; D call uncertain. The CDR3 spans 12 residues. Germline V gene data show CDR1 as MNHEY and CDR2 as SMNVEV (reference sequence). Trimming pared 5 bases from V and 7 bases from J, leaving 12 bases between. The CDR3 region has the DNA TGTGCCAGCAGTCCCCGCATGGGGGAGCAGTACTTC. This gives the protein CASSPRMGEQYF.

This clone was observed once. The rearrangement joins TRBV7-8 to TRBJ2-1, with TRBD2 as a possible D gene (5 bases). The CDR3 extends over 13 amino acids. The ends were cut back, 1 base at V and 13 bases at J, with 14 bases in the middle. CDR1 SGHVS and CDR2 FQNEAQ come from the germline V gene. The chain's CDR3 is CASSLDPEGRQFF. The DNA for the CDR3 is TGTGCCAGCAGCTTAGACCCAGAAGGGAGACAGTTCTTC. The complete variable domain, with remaining parts taken from reference TRBV7-8 and TRBJ2-1, reads GAGVSQSPRYKVAKRGQDVALRCDPISGHVSLFWYQQALGQGPEFLTYFQNEAQLDKSGLPSDRFFAERPEGSVSTLKIQRTQQEDSAVYLCASSLDPEGRQFFGPGTRLTVL.

J is TRBJ2-7 and V is TRBV19; maybe TRBD1 (6 bases). The V end was cut by 11 bases, the J end by 0 bases, with 14 bases between. Germline V gene lookup returns CDR1 LNHDA and CDR2 SQIVND (reference sequence). This CDR3 spans 13 amino acids. CDR3 loop: CAAYRTDSYEQYF. The DNA for the CDR3 is TGTGCCGCCTACCGGACAGACTCCTACGAGCAGTACTTC. The full variable domain, completed using reference TRBV19 and TRBJ2-7, is DGGITQSPKYLFRKEGQNVTLSCEQNLNHDAMYWYRQDPGQGLRLIYYSQIVNDFQKGDIAEGYSVSREKKESFPLTVTSAQKNPTAFYLCAAYRTDSYEQYFGPGTRLTVT.

The rearrangement links TRBV7-9 to TRBJ2-5; no definite D call. The germline V gene encodes CDR1 SEHNR and CDR2 FQNEAQ (reference sequence). The germline V and J ends were trimmed by 3 bases and 1 base, with 3 bases remaining between them. The CDR3 length is 12 residues. The CDR3 region is CASSLIQETQYF. The CDR3 nucleotides read TGTGCCAGCAGCTTGATCCAAGAGACCCAGTACTTC.

The chain is built from TRBV27 and TRBJ2-7; 12 nucleotides match TRBD2. With V trimmed by 3 bases and J by 5 bases, 11 bases remained unmatched. CDR3 length: 17 amino acids. Germline-derived CDR1 and CDR2 are MNHEY and SMNVEV (reference sequence). CDR3 loop: CASSFNAASGRVNEQYF. Here the CDR3 DNA reads TGTGCCAGCAGTTTTAACGCGGCTAGCGGGAGGGTCAACGAGCAGTACTTC.

The rearrangement joins TRBV15 to TRBJ2-5; 7 bases are a match to TRBD1. The germline V gene encodes CDR1 LNHNV and CDR2 YYDKDF (reference sequence). This CDR3 is 15 amino acids long. J lost 4 bases, V lost 10 bases, and 15 bases had no gene match. The DNA for the CDR3 is TGTGCCATCGCTATCTGGACAGGAGGCGGAGAGACCCAGTACTTC. Protein sequence: CAIAIWTGGGETQYF.

V is TRBV11-1 and J is TRBJ2-1; D possibly corresponds to TRBD2 (5 bases). V lost 5 bases and J lost 7, with 18 bases in between. Germline CDR1 and CDR2: SGHAT and FQDESV (reference sequence). CDR3 size: 15 residues. CDR3 region: CASSPGLGSGNEQFF. DNA for the CDR3: TGTGCCAGCAGCCCCGGATTGGGATCGGGGAATGAGCAGTTCTTC.

As DNA, the CDR3 is TGTGCCAGCAGCTTAGGAACACAGGCGCGCACAGATACGCAGTATTTT. It specifies CASSLGTQARTDTQYF. The chain has TRBV7-9 and TRBJ2-3, with a possible D match to TRBD1 (5 bases). Trimming pared 1 base from V and 1 base from J, leaving 12 bases between. Per the germline V gene, CDR1 is SEHNR and CDR2 is FQNEAQ (reference sequence). This CDR3 has 16 residues. Full variable domain (outside the CDR3, taken from reference TRBV7-9 and TRBJ2-3): DTGVSQNPRHKITKRGQNVTFRCDPISEHNRLYWYRQTLGQGPEFLTYFQNEAQLEKSRLLSDRFSAERPKGSFSTLEIQRTEQGDSAMYLCASSLGTQARTDTQYFGPGTRLTVL.

CDR3: CASSRREGQETQYF. Written as DNA, the CDR3 is TGTGCCAGCAGCCGGCGGGAGGGCCAGGAGACCCAGTACTTC. V usage is TRBV5-4 and J usage is TRBJ2-5; TRBD2 aligns across 9 bases. Germline V gives CDR1 SGHNT, CDR2 YYREEE (reference sequence). CDR3 size: 14 residues. Trimming removed 4 bases from V and 5 bases from J; junction bases left unmatched: 6.

The CDR3 reads CASSPLLSPEGGYTF. In DNA form, the CDR3 reads TGTGCCAGCTCACCTTTACTCTCTCCGGAGGGGGGCTACACCTTC. The chain is built from TRBV18 and TRBJ1-2; TRBD1 is a possible D gene (5 bases). The CDR3 is 15 amino acids. V was pared by 3 bases and J by 8 bases, with 19 bases between. Germline V gives CDR1 KGHSH, CDR2 LQKENI.

The gene calls are TRBV19 and TRBJ1-2; no firm D call. Germline CDR1 LNHDA, CDR2 SQIVND (reference sequence). V dropped 8 bases and J dropped 7 bases, with 14 bases sitting between them. The CDR3 spans 12 residues. CDR3 DNA sequence: TGTGCCAGTGGATACGGTCTCCGTGGCTACACCTTC. Its protein is CASGYGLRGYTF. Full variable domain (rest looked up from reference TRBV19 and TRBJ1-2): DGGITQSPKYLFRKEGQNVTLSCEQNLNHDAMYWYRQDPGQGLRLIYYSQIVNDFQKGDIAEGYSVSREKKESFPLTVTSAQKNPTAFYLCASGYGLRGYTFGSGTRLTVV.

The gene calls are TRBV5-1 and TRBJ2-7, with 8 bases that match TRBD1. Trimming cost V 4 bases and J 0 bases; bases outside gene matches: 6. The germline V gene has CDR1 SGHRS and CDR2 YFSETQ. The CDR3 has 15 amino acids. CDR3 loop: CASSVHRGSSYEQYF. The CDR3 DNA is TGCGCCAGCAGCGTTCACAGGGGGTCCTCCTACGAGCAGTACTTC. Based on the CDR3 plus reference TRBV5-1 and TRBJ2-7, the full variable domain is KAGVTQTPRYLIKTRGQQVTLSCSPISGHRSVSWYQQTPGQGLQFLFEYFSETQRNKGNFPGRFSGRQFSNSRSEMNVSTLELGDSALYLCASSVHRGSSYEQYFGPGTRLTVT.

The chain uses TRBV6-1 and TRBJ1-2; no definite D call. The V and J ends lost 1 base and 5 bases respectively, with 8 bases between them. The CDR3 length is 13 residues. Per the germline V gene, CDR1 is MNHNS and CDR2 is SASEGT. The CDR3 DNA sequence: TGTGCCAGCAGTGAAGGGCAGATTTATGGCTACACCTTC. Amino acid sequence: CASSEGQIYGYTF.

The V gene is TRBV11-1, the J gene TRBJ2-3; D may match TRBD1 or TRBD2 (5 bases each). CDR1 and CDR2 from the germline V gene are SGHAT and FQDESV (reference sequence). Trimming took 6 bases from V and 0 from J, leaving 16 bases between them. The CDR3 loop spans 16 amino acids. The CDR3 protein is CASSRTGTASTDTQYF. CDR3 coding DNA: TGTGCCAGCAGTCGAACCGGGACGGCAAGCACAGATACGCAGTATTTT. Supplemented by reference TRBV11-1 and TRBJ2-3, the full variable domain reads EAEVAQSPRYKITEKSQAVAFWCDPISGHATLYWYRQILGQGPELLVQFQDESVVDDSQLPKDRFSAERLKGVDSTLKIQPAELGDSAMYLCASSRTGTASTDTQYFGPGTRLTVL.

This chain joins TRBV5-4 and TRBJ2-1; possible D gene TRBD2, 6 bases. From germline, CDR1 is SGHNT and CDR2 YYREEE (reference sequence). There are 18 residues in the CDR3. The V end was cut by 5 bases, the J end by 6 bases, with 27 bases between. For the CDR3, the DNA is TGTGCCAGCAGACCTACGGTTAGCGGAGTCCCTAGTACCAATGAGCAGTTCTTC. Its protein product is CASRPTVSGVPSTNEQFF.

The chain is built from TRBV2 and TRBJ1-5, with D unresolved. V lost 5 bases and J 1 base, leaving 9 bases between the germline ends. This CDR3 contains 14 residues. Germline-derived CDR1 and CDR2 are SNHLY and FYNNEI. The CDR3 sequence: CASSPDTSNQPQHF. CDR3 nucleotides: TGTGCCAGCAGTCCTGACACAAGCAATCAGCCCCAGCATTTT.

This chain connects TRBV6-5 to TRBJ2-7; a weak D match, TRBD2 (6 bases). Trimming removed 2 bases at V and 3 bases at J, with 14 bases between. Germline V gives CDR1 MNHEY, CDR2 SVGAGI. This CDR3 has 15 residues. CDR3 nucleotide sequence: TGTGCCAGCAGTTACGAGCCAGGAGGGATCTACGAGCAGTACTTC. Translation gives CASSYEPGGIYEQYF.

The chain joins TRBV30 to TRBJ2-7, with 9 nucleotides matching TRBD1. The germline V gene encodes CDR1 GTSNPN and CDR2 SVGIG (reference sequence). V was pared by 3 bases and J by 6 bases, with 12 bases of the junction left unmatched. The CDR3 consists of 15 residues. The CDR3 loop is CAWSNPGTGFGEQYF. For the CDR3, the DNA is TGTGCCTGGAGCAACCCCGGGACAGGGTTCGGCGAGCAGTACTTC.

The gene calls are TRBV28 and TRBJ2-1; the match to TRBD2 covers 8 bases. The length of the CDR3 is 12 residues. The ends lost 6 bases at V and 12 bases at J; junction bases unmatched: 7. The V gene's germline CDR1 is MDHEN and CDR2 SYDVKM. The CDR3 here is CASSQAGVRQFF. CDR3 DNA sequence: TGTGCCAGCAGCCAAGCGGGAGTAAGGCAGTTCTTC.

Notes on this clone: The junction does not match germline at one end; this may be a read error. This chain links TRBV7-9 with TRBJ2-6; D remains ambiguous. CDR1 is SEHNR and CDR2 is FQNEAQ in the germline V gene (reference sequence). The length of the CDR3 is 16 residues. CDR3 sequence (DNA): TGTGCCAGCAGCGTAGCATTTGGCTCCGGGGCCAACGTCCTGACTTTC. It encodes CASSVAFGSGANVLTF.

The J gene is TRBJ2-3, the V gene TRBV28, with D possibly called TRBD1 or TRBD2 (6 bases each). V was trimmed by 8 bases and J by 10 bases, leaving 19 bases between them. Germline V gene data show CDR1 as MDHEN and CDR2 as SYDVKM. This CDR3 is 13 amino acids long. CDR3 coding DNA: TGTGCCAGCGGTGGTCGGGGGCTTTATCCGCAGTATTTT. Translation gives CASGGRGLYPQYF.

This sequence joins TRBV18 and TRBJ2-5, with 13 bases aligning to TRBD2. This CDR3 contains 18 residues. Trimming removed 1 base from V and 3 bases from J; junction bases left unmatched: 8. From germline, CDR1 is KGHSH and CDR2 LQKENI. CDR3 nucleotides: TGTGCCAGCTCACCACAAGCGGTTACTAGCGGGAGGGAAGAGACCCAGTACTTC. The encoded protein is CASSPQAVTSGREETQYF.

The chain couples TRBV30 to TRBJ2-1; tentatively, D is TRBD2 (6 bases). CDR3 size: 14 residues. Trimming left V 1 base short and J 9 bases short, with 16 bases between. The germline V gene has CDR1 GTSNPN and CDR2 SVGIG (reference sequence). CDR3 nucleotides: TGTGCCTGGAGTGCCTCCGCTCTAGCGATTGAGCAGTTCTTC. Residues: CAWSASALAIEQFF.